The text below deals with one TCR beta chain. This specimen belongs to a study of blood T cell repertoires in COVID-19. In the study's own analysis: Estimated nucleated cell counts came from reference gene primer amplification. Measured with immunoSEQ multiplex PCR; TCRdb has only the in-frame clones, and not every one. That table furnishes V, J and clone size, whereas the DNA furnished D and trimming. Of under 400,000 clones in the sample, 70% to 90% were seen once. The germline V gene encodes CDR1 MNHNS and CDR2 SASEGT. This CDR3 spans 16 amino acids. V lost 6 bases to trimming and J lost 6 bases, with 18 bases between them.

Input material: peripheral blood. The sequence came from a woman aged 25 to 39 with COVID-19, enrolled during active disease. This chain joins TRBV6-1 and TRBJ1-6, with D unresolved. In nucleotides, the CDR3 is TGTGCCAGCAGGGAACCCATCAGGATTAGTAATTCACCCCTCCACTTT. Encoded protein: CASREPIRISNSPLHF.